Below are 2 T cell receptor beta chains sequenced from a single sample in a study of cytomegalovirus exposure and HLA in healthy donors (dated by TCRdb to 2016 to 2017). The library came from the immunoSEQ multiplex PCR assay. A mixture of 60 forward primers for TCR Vbeta segments and 13 reverse primers for TCR Jbeta segments was used in the multiplex PCR. TCRdb's version of the immuneACCESS table is confined to in-frame rearrangements and falls short of the full clone set. An unresolved V gene accounts for under half of the shortfall where checked; the remainder is of unknown origin. Across this sample there are approximately 150,000 clones, with roughly 76% seen only once. The ten largest account for roughly 4.5% of the sample. The sample consisted of PBMCs. The receptors were sampled from a young woman in good health and CMV-seropositive.

This sequence joins TRBV11-2 and TRBJ2-7; D remains ambiguous. CDR1 is SGHAT, CDR2 FQNNGV, per germline. The CDR3 length is 11 residues. Trimming left V 4 bases short and J 3 bases short, with 4 bases between. The CDR3 spells CASSSIYEQYF. CDR3 DNA sequence: TGTGCCAGCAGCTCAATCTACGAGCAGTACTTC.

The chain employs TRBV19 and TRBJ2-2; TRBD1 matches 9 bases. CDR1 is LNHDA, CDR2 SQIVND, per germline (reference sequence). V shed 3 bases and J 15 bases; nucleotides not matched to a gene: 5. The CDR3 sequence is 12 residues long. CDR3 sequence (DNA): TGTGCCAGTAGTATTGGACAGGGGCCGATGTTTTTT. Its translation is CASSIGQGPMFF. The whole variable domain, filled in from reference TRBV19 and TRBJ2-2, reads DGGITQSPKYLFRKEGQNVTLSCEQNLNHDAMYWYRQDPGQGLRLIYYSQIVNDFQKGDIAEGYSVSREKKESFPLTVTSAQKNPTAFYLCASSIGQGPMFFGEGSRLTVL.